Listed here is a single T cell receptor beta chain. Clones were read by immunoSEQ multiplex PCR, and TCRdb kept only the in-frame ones, dropping some. Here the sample spans under 15,000 clones, 73% being singletons. The sample belongs to a study of T cells after somatic rescue of genetic block. The ends were cut back, 2 bases at V and 7 bases at J, with 12 bases in the middle. This CDR3 comprises 15 residues. Germline V gene data show CDR1 as KGHSH and CDR2 as LQKENI. This TCR came from a boy between 10 and 17 years old. J is TRBJ1-6 and V is TRBV18; D might be TRBD1 (5 bases). Sequenced sample: peripheral blood mononuclear cells (PBMCs). In DNA form, the CDR3 reads TGTGCCAGCTCACCAACGACAGCAGCGAATTCACCCCTCCACTTT. As protein: CASSPTTAANSPLHF.